The rows below give T cell receptor beta chains drawn from one sample of a study of cytomegalovirus exposure and HLA in healthy donors. Produced via immunoSEQ multiplex PCR; TCRdb's table is partial and in-frame only. Of 120,000 or so clones listed, about 83% are singletons. Sequencing was carried out using PBMCs. The receptors shown here come from a man younger than 30 in good health and CMV-seronegative. The CDR3 runs from the conserved cysteine through the conserved F or W. D genes are given only for firm matches. Clone size is shown for a subset of rows, as once, few, many or a class of expanded clone.

V gene	J gene	D gene	clone size	CDR3 DNA	CDR3 protein
TRBV5-1	TRBJ2-7	TRBD2	.	TGCGCCAGCAGCCAGGGACTAGAACTACGGGAGCAGTACTTC	CASSQGLELREQYF
TRBV19	TRBJ2-3	TRBD2	.	TGTGCCAGTAGTAGGTACAGCGGGGGGCAGAGAGATACGCAGTATTTT	CASSRYSGGQRDTQYF
TRBV6-5	TRBJ1-1	.	few	TGTGCCAGCACCCTACGGAAGGGGGACACTGAAGCTTTCTTT	CASTLRKGDTEAFF
TRBV6-5	TRBJ1-5	.	.	TGTGCCAGCAGCTCCGGACGGGACAATCAGCCCCAGCATTTT	CASSSGRDNQPQHF
TRBV9	TRBJ2-1	.	.	TGTGCCAGCAGCGTAGGGTGGGGGGGCCGTACTGAGCAGTTCTTC	CASSVGWGGRTEQFF
TRBV7-8	TRBJ1-2	.	.	TGTGCCAGCAGCTTGGGGGGGGACGGTGGCTACACCTTC	CASSLGGDGGYTF
TRBV11-2	TRBJ2-7	TRBD2	few	TGTGCCAGCAGCCCATGGGCGGGACTAGCGGGAGGTGAGCAGTACTTC	CASSPWAGLAGGEQYF
TRBV7-7	TRBJ2-7	TRBD2	.	TGTGCCAGCAGGTCGGCTCGGGGGGGGGCTGACTACGAGCAGTACTTC	CASRSARGGADYEQYF
TRBV11-2	TRBJ2-3	TRBD2	.	TGTGCCAGCAGCTTCGGGAGGGGGGCAGATACGCAGTATTTT	CASSFGRGADTQYF
TRBV6-1	TRBJ1-1	.	.	TGTGCCAGCAGTAGAACAGGGAAAGAAGGAGCTTTCTTT	CASSRTGKEGAFF
TRBV5-1	TRBJ2-3	.	.	TGCGCCAGCAGCTACTCAACCCCCAAACAGGGGGGGTCTCCTTTGGGGCGCACAGATACGCAGTATTTT	CASSYSTPKQGGSPLGRTDTQYF
TRBV5-1	TRBJ2-7	.	.	TGCGCCAGCAGCCCGGAAGACATCGGCGAGCAGTACTTC	CASSPEDIGEQYF
TRBV19	TRBJ2-1	TRBD2	.	TGTGCCAGTAGTATAGGCCAGCGGGGGGCCTACAATGAGCAGTTCTTC	CASSIGQRGAYNEQFF
TRBV30	TRBJ1-3	TRBD1	few	TGTGCCTGGCAGGGGGCGCATACTGGAAACACCATATATTTT	CAWQGAHTGNTIYF
TRBV30	TRBJ2-7	TRBD2	few	TGTGCCTGGAGTGGAATTAGCGGGAAAGGCTCCTACGAGCAGTACTTC	CAWSGISGKGSYEQYF
TRBV19	TRBJ2-5	.	once	TGTGCCAGTAGTACCGGAGACTCGTACCAAGAGACCCAGTACTTC	CASSTGDSYQETQYF
TRBV2	TRBJ2-1	.	.	TGTGCCAGCAGGGGGACTCCCTCCTACAATGAGCAGTTCTTC	CASRGTPSYNEQFF
TRBV5-5	TRBJ1-1	TRBD1	.	TGTGCCAGCAGCTTGGCCGGGGACAGGGGGCGCGGTGAAGCTTTCTTT	CASSLAGDRGRGEAFF
TRBV30	TRBJ1-2	TRBD1	.	TGTGCCTGGGGCAGGGGCGGGTGGGACAGCTCCTCCTATGGCTACACCTTC	CAWGRGGWDSSSYGYTF
TRBV5-1	TRBJ2-1	.	.	TGCGCCAGCAGCTTGGCCCGGGTCTCCTACAATGAGCAGTTCTTC	CASSLARVSYNEQFF
TRBV4-2	TRBJ1-5	TRBD1	.	TGTGCCAGCAGCCAACAGGGGGCCACCGATCAGCCCCAGCATTTT	CASSQQGATDQPQHF
TRBV5-6	TRBJ2-5	TRBD2	once	TGTGCCAGCAGCTTCCGGACTAGCGGGATTTCGGAGACCCAGTACTTC	CASSFRTSGISETQYF
TRBV27	TRBJ1-1	.	.	TGTGCCAGCAGTTTATCGGTACAGGCGGGGGTGGGGAACACTGAAGCTTTCTTT	CASSLSVQAGVGNTEAFF
TRBV28	TRBJ1-4	.	.	TGTGCCAGCAGTTTCCAGGGCCTCGGTAATGAAAAACTGTTTTTT	CASSFQGLGNEKLFF
TRBV7-6	TRBJ1-1	.	.	TGTGCCAGCAGCTTAGCCCACTCGAGGGGGACGAACACTGAAGCTTTCTTT	CASSLAHSRGTNTEAFF
TRBV30	TRBJ2-7	.	.	TGTGCCTGGACCGGGCTCGGACAAGTGGAGCAGTACTTC	CAWTGLGQVEQYF
TRBV7-8	TRBJ2-7	.	.	TGTGCCAGCAGCTTAGAGGGGAATCTCGACGAGCAGTACTTC	CASSLEGNLDEQYF
TRBV16	TRBJ1-5	.	few	TGTGCCAGCAGCCAAGCAGGGTCCAATCAGCCCCAGCATTTT	CASSQAGSNQPQHF
TRBV5-5	TRBJ2-3	TRBD1	.	TGTGCCAGCAGCTGGGACAGGGCGAAGCCCACAGATACGCAGTATTTT	CASSWDRAKPTDTQYF
TRBV2	TRBJ1-4	TRBD1	few	TGTGCCAGCAGTGAGGACAGGGGGAATGAAAAACTGTTTTTT	CASSEDRGNEKLFF
TRBV7-9	TRBJ1-1	.	.	TGTGCCAGCAGCGCCAGGGGTAGGGACACTGAAGCTTTCTTT	CASSARGRDTEAFF
TRBV30	TRBJ2-1	TRBD2	.	TGTGCCTGGAGAGCCGGGACTAGCCCTTTCTTC	CAWRAGTSPFF
TRBV7-9	TRBJ1-4	TRBD1	.	TGTGCCAGCAGCTTCTTCCCGGGACAGGGGGATAATGAAAAACTGTTTTTT	CASSFFPGQGDNEKLFF
TRBV4-2	TRBJ1-2	.	.	TGTGCCAGCAGCCATTTCCGGGACCCCCGGGAGGGGGGGAACTATGGCTACACCTTC	CASSHFRDPREGGNYGYTF
TRBV2	TRBJ2-3	TRBD2	.	TGTGCCAGCACTTTTGAGACTAGCGGGGAGCTGGAGTATTTT	CASTFETSGELEYF
TRBV6-5	TRBJ2-7	.	.	TGTGCCAGCAGTTACTCGGGCCCCTCTGATTTCTACGAGCAGTACTTC	CASSYSGPSDFYEQYF
TRBV28	TRBJ2-7	.	.	TGTGCCAGCAATTCGTTACAGGGCTACGAAGGAGTAGACGAGCAGTACTTC	CASNSLQGYEGVDEQYF
TRBV2	TRBJ1-4	TRBD1	.	TGTGCCAGCAGACTGACAGGGGCCTCTAATGAAAAACTGTTTTTT	CASRLTGASNEKLFF
TRBV4-1	TRBJ2-2	.	.	TGCGCCAGCAGCGACAGACACCTCAACACCGGGGAGCTGTTTTTT	CASSDRHLNTGELFF
TRBV13	TRBJ2-3	.	.	TGTGCCAGCAGCTTCGAAACCTGGCGGGGCACAGATACGCAGTATTTT	CASSFETWRGTDTQYF